This T cell receptor beta chain was identified during a study of CD8+ T cells in alopecia areata. Remarks on this clone: Its matching antigen is unknown.

The sample's treatment: oral pan-JAK inhibitor, 5-10 mg twice daily. The study team obtained lesional scalp punch biopsies and peripheral blood from alopecia areata patients. Study-wide findings and caveats: Given one nonresponder, whether baseline CD8+ expansion relates to response remains uncertain.

The authors extracted RNA and reverse transcribed it into cDNA as the sequencing template. Sequenced by immunoSEQ multiplex PCR; TCRdb stores in-frame clones only, minus some. The sample has about 76,000 clones, around 66% seen once; the top ten hold around 22%. Germline CDR1 is SGHDN and CDR2 is FVKESK. The CDR3 covers 16 residues. V was clipped by 1 base and J by 5 bases; unmatched bases: 6. The sample consisted of CD8+ T cells sorted from blood, taken at week 24, from a patient treated with tofacitinib. This sequence joins TRBV14 and TRBJ2-1; TRBD1 matches at 9 bases. The source of this sequence is a human donor with alopecia areata. The CDR3 sequence is CASSQGDRVMDNEQFF. The CDR3 bases are TGTGCCAGCAGCCAAGGGGACAGGGTGATGGACAATGAGCAGTTCTTC.